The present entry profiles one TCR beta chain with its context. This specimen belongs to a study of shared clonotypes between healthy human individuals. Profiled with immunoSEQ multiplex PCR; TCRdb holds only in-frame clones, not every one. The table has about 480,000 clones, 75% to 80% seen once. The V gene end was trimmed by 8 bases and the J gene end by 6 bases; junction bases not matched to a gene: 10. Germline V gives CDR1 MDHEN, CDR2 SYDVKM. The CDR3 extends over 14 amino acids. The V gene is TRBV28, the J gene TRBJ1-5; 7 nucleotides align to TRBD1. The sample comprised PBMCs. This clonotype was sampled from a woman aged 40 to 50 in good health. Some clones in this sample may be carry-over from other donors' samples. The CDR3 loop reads CASGIQGFLQPQHF. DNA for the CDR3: TGTGCCAGCGGGATACAGGGGTTTCTTCAGCCCCAGCATTTT.